This T cell receptor (beta chain) was documented in a study of T cells in Graves' hyperthyroidism and ophthalmopathy. The CDR3 length is 15 residues. Trimming removed 5 bases at V and 2 bases at J, with 15 bases between. Germline-derived CDR1 and CDR2 are LNHDA and SQIVND (reference sequence). Study-level findings and limits: Patients with ophthalmopathy were separated from those with stable hyperthyroidism by a 13 V-J model. Prediction of ophthalmopathy progression came a median around 6.5 months pre-onset.

Points on this clonotype: Its antigen remains unknown.

The CDR3 regions of TCR beta were amplified from RNA transcripts. A set of HTBI primers served as the primers for a first-round RT-PCR of the TCR CDR3. TCRdb independently ran MiXCR on the multiplex PCR reads; one entry per CDR3 protein. There are 640,000 or so distinct CDR3 sequences in the sample; approximately 14% occur only once, and 6.5% to 9% lies in the top ten. Ophthalmopathy in the patients scored at least 3 on Clinical Activity Score and at least 4 on NOSPECS grade, lasting under 3 months. This sequence joins TRBV19 and TRBJ2-5; possible D gene TRBD1, 6 bases. This TCR came from a woman between 18 and 29 years old with Graves' ophthalmopathy. The sample consisted of blood. CDR3 DNA: TGTGCCAGTAGTCCCGGGACATCCCGTCAAGAGACCCAGTACTTC. It yields the protein CASSPGTSRQETQYF.